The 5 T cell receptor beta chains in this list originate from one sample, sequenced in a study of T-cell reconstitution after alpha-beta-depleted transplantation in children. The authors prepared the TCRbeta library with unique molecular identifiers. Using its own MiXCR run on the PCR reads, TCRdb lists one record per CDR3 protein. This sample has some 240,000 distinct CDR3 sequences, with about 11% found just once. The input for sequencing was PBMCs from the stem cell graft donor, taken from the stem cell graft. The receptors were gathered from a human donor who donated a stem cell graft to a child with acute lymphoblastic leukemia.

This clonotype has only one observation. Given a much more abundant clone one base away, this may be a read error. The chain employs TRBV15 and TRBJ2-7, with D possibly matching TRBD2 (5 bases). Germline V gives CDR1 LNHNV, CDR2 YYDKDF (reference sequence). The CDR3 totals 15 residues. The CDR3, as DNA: TGTGCCACCGGCAGAGCCGGGGTAGAGGCCTACGAGCAGTACTTC. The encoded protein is CATGRAGVEAYEQYF.

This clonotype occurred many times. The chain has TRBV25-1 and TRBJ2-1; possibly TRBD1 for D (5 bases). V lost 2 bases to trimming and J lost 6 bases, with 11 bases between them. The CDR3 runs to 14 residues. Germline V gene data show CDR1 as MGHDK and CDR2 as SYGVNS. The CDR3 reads CASSERGLGNEQFF. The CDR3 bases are TGTGCCAGCAGTGAAAGGGGTCTGGGCAATGAGCAGTTCTTC.

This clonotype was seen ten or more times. The CDR3 loop reads CSGGFRYEQYF. DNA for the CDR3: TGCAGCGGGGGCTTTCGGTACGAGCAGTACTTC. This chain connects TRBV29-1 to TRBJ2-7, with a tentative D call TRBD1 (5 bases). Trimming removed 7 bases at V and 4 bases at J, with 11 bases between. The CDR3 length is 11 residues. Germline V CDR1 and CDR2: SQVTM, ANQGSEA.

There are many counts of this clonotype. The CDR3 reads CATSDVQSYTF. CDR3 coding DNA: TGTGCCACCAGTGATGTACAGTCCTACACCTTC. V and J are TRBV24-1 and TRBJ1-2, with no clear D. Germline V gene data show CDR1 as KGHDR and CDR2 as SFDVKD. The CDR3 is 11 residues long. Trimming took 3 bases from V and 10 from J, leaving 8 bases between them.

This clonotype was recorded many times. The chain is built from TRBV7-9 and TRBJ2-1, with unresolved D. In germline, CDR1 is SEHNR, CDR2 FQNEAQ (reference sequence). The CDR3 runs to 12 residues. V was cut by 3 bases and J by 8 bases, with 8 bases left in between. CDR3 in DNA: TGTGCCAGCAGCTTGAGTGGGGATGAGCAGTTCTTC. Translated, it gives CASSLSGDEQFF.